This paragraph covers one T cell receptor (beta chain) sequence. Its specificity is unknown. Libraries were prepared by immunoSEQ multiplex PCR; TCRdb keeps only in-frame clonotypes and omits some of them. The profile shows 110,000 to 150,000 clones, around 90% of them singletons. The sample comes from a study of T cell responses to AZD1222 COVID-19 vaccine. The CDR3 consists of 17 residues. Trimming at V came to 2 bases and at J to 3 bases, leaving 8 bases not matched to a gene. Germline CDR1 and CDR2: SGHTA and FQGTGA. The study, taken as a whole, reports: Donors were largely white British and mainly female; clonal diversity was possibly underestimated. At study baseline, merely six AZD1222 recipients were seropositive.

The TCR originated in an adult who received the AZD1222 COVID-19 vaccine. The genes are TRBV7-3 and TRBJ2-1; 9 bases align to TRBD2. Sequences were derived from peripheral blood, sampled 28 days after the second AZD1222 dose. The CDR3 sequence is CASSLRETSGGYNEQFF. CDR3 in DNA: TGTGCCAGCAGCTTACGGGAGACTAGCGGTGGCTACAATGAGCAGTTCTTC.